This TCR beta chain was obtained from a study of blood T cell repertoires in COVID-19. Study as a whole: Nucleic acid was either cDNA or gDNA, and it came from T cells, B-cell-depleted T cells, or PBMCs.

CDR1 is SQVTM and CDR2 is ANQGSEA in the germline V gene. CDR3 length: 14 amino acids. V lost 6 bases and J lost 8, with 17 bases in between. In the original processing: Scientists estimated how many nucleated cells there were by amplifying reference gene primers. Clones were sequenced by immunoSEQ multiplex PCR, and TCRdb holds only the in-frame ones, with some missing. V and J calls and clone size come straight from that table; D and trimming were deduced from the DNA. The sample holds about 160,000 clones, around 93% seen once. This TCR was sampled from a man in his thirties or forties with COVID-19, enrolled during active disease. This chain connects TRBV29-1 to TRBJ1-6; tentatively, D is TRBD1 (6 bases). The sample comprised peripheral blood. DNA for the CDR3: TGCAGCGTCCAGGGGACGGGTCGGGATTCACCCCTCCACTTT. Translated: CSVQGTGRDSPLHF.